The sequence of this T cell receptor (beta chain) was determined in a study of shared clonotypes between healthy human individuals. General observations from the study: Estimated richness values were generally larger in naive subsets than in memory subsets. Sequencing depth was expected to influence donor clonotype sharing.

This CDR3 spans 14 amino acids. V lost 5 bases to trimming and J lost 3 bases, with 14 bases between them. Germline CDR1 and CDR2: MNHNS and SASEGT. Naive CD8 populations comprised CD45RO-negative cells positively selected for CCR7, excluding terminally differentiated effector memory CD45RA+ cells. Among the donors, all were Caucasian adults who lived in Nashville, Tennessee. In the authors' methods: Quality scores were absent from the junction-only immunoSEQ sequences, so filtering differed. Measured with immunoSEQ multiplex PCR; TCRdb has only the in-frame clones, and not every one. V and J calls and clone size are those listed in that table; D and trimming were worked out from the DNA. The data hold roughly 1,800,000 clones, with just under 95% observed a single time. About this clone itself: No antigen is known for it.

Sequencing input: naive CD8+ T cells sorted from blood. This clonotype was obtained from a young man in good health. This rearrangement joins TRBV6-1 to TRBJ2-7; unclear D gene. The CDR3 here is CASSQLGRLYEQYF. The CDR3 DNA sequence: TGTGCCAGCAGTCAACTCGGACGGCTCTACGAGCAGTACTTC.